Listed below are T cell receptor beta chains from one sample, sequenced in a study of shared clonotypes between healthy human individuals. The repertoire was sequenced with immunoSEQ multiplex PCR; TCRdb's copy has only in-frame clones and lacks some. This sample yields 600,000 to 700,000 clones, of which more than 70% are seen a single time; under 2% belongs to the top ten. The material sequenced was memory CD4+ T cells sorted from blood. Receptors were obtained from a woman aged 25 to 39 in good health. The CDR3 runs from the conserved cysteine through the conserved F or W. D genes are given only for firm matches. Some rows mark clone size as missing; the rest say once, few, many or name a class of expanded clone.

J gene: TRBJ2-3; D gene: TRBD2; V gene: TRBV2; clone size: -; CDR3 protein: CASSVGRAGGVDTQYF; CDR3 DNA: TGTGCCAGCAGTGTCGGGAGGGCCGGTGGCGTAGATACGCAGTATTTT
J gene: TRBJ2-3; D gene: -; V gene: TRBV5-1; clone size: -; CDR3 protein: CASSLDTYTDTQYF; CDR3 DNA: TGCGCCAGCAGCTTGGATACGTACACAGATACGCAGTATTTT
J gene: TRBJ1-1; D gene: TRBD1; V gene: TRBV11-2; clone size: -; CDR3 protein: CASSFGTANTEAFF; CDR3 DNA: TGTGCCAGCAGCTTCGGGACAGCCAACACTGAAGCTTTCTTT
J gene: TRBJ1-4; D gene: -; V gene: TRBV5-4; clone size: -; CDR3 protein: CASSAPGTTNEKLFF; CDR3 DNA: TGTGCCAGCAGCGCCCCCGGGACAACTAATGAAAAACTGTTTTTT
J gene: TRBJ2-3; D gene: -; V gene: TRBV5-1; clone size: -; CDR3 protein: CASKRTSPDTQYF; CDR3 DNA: TGCGCCAGCAAAAGGACTTCCCCAGATACGCAGTATTTT
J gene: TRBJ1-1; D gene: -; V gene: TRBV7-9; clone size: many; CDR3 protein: CATRRGGGDMGTEAFF; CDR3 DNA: TGTGCAACAAGGCGGGGCGGAGGAGATATGGGCACTGAAGCTTTCTTT
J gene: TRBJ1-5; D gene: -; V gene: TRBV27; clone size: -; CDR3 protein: CASSLRPGWNQPQHF; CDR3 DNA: TGTGCCAGCAGTTTAAGGCCGGGGTGGAATCAGCCCCAGCATTTT
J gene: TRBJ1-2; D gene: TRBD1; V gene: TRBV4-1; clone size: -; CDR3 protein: CASSQDAQGVYGYTF; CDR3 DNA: TGCGCCAGCAGCCAAGACGCACAGGGGGTCTATGGCTACACCTTC
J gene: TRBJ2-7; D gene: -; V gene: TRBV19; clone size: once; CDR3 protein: CASSPTLGSYEQYF; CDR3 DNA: TGTGCCAGTAGTCCCACTTTGGGCTCCTACGAGCAGTACTTC
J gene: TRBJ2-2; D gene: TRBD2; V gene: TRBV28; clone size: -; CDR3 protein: CASSPQWAHGSGETNTGELFF; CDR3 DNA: TGTGCCAGCAGTCCACAATGGGCTCACGGTAGCGGGGAGACAAACACCGGGGAGCTGTTTTTT
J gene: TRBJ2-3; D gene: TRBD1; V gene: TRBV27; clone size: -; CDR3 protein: CASSETGGTDTQYF; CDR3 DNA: TGTGCCAGCAGTGAGACAGGGGGTACAGATACGCAGTATTTT
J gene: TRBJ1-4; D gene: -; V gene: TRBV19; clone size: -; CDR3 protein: CASSTTGNNEKLFF; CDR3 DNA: TGTGCCAGTAGTACAACAGGGAATAATGAAAAACTGTTTTTT
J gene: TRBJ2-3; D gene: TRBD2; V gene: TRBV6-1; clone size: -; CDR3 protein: CASSVEASGRVTDTQYF; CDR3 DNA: TGTGCCAGCAGTGTTGAAGCTAGCGGTAGGGTGACAGATACGCAGTATTTT
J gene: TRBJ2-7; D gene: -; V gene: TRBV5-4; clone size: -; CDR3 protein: CASSLGPGGPSTYYEQYF; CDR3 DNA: TGTGCCAGCAGCTTGGGGCCTGGTGGGCCCTCCACTTACTACGAGCAGTACTTC
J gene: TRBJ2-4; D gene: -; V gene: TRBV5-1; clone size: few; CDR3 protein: CASSLGQEDRPIQYF; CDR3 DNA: TGCGCCAGCAGCTTGGGGCAGGAGGACCGACCCATTCAGTACTTC
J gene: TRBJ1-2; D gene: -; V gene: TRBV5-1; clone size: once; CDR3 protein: CASSAATQDFGGYTF; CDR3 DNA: TGCGCCAGCAGCGCGGCTACACAGGACTTCGGGGGCTACACCTTC
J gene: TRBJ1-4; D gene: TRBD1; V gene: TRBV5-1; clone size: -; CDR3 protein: CASSQFTGDEKLFF; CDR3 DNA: TGCGCCAGCAGTCAGTTCACAGGGGATGAAAAACTGTTTTTT
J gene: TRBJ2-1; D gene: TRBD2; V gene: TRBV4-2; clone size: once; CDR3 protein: CASSQDLADNEQFF; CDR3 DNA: TGTGCCAGCAGCCAAGACCTAGCGGACAATGAGCAGTTCTTC
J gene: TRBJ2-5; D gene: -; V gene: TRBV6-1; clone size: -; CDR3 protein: CASSRQGLKETQYF; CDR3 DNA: TGTGCCAGCAGTAGACAGGGACTGAAGGAGACCCAGTACTTC
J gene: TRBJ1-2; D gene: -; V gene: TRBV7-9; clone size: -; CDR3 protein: CASSGNPNYGYTF; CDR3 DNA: TGTGCCAGCAGTGGCAATCCGAACTATGGCTACACCTTC
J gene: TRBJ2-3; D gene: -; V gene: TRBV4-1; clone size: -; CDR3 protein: CASSQTHTLGTDTQYF; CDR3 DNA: TGCGCCAGCAGCCAAACCCATACCCTGGGAACAGATACGCAGTATTTT
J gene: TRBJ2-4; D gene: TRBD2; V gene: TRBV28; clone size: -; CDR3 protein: CASSPGLAGGTYIQYF; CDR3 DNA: TGTGCCAGCAGTCCGGGACTAGCGGGAGGGACGTACATTCAGTACTTC
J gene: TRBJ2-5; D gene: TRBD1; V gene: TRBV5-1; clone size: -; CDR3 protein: CASSTGQPEETQYF; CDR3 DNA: TGCGCCAGCAGCACGGGACAGCCTGAGGAGACCCAGTACTTC
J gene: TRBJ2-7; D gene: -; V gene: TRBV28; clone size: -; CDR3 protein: CASSLGNSYEQYF; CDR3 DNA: TGTGCCAGCAGTTTAGGGAACTCCTACGAGCAGTACTTC
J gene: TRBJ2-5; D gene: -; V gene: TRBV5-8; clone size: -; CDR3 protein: CASSLADRSQETQYF; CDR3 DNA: TGTGCCAGCAGCTTGGCTGACAGAAGTCAAGAGACCCAGTACTTC
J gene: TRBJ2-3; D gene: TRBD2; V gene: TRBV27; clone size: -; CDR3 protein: CATAGGPLSTDTQYF; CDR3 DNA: TGTGCCACTGCGGGAGGGCCGTTGAGCACAGATACGCAGTATTTT
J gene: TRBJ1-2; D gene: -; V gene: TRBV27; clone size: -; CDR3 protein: CASSLLGGRREYGYTF; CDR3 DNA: TGTGCCAGCAGTTTATTAGGGGGGAGAAGAGAGTATGGCTACACCTTC
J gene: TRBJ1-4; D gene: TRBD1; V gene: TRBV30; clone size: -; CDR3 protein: CAWGTDSGEKLFF; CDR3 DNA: TGTGCCTGGGGGACAGACAGTGGTGAAAAACTGTTTTTT
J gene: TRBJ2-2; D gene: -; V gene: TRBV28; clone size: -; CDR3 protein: CASSFSVSRELFF; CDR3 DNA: TGTGCCAGCAGTTTTTCGGTTTCCCGGGAGCTGTTTTTT
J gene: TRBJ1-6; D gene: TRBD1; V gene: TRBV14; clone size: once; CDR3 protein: CASSKGTGARSPLHF; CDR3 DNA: TGTGCCAGCAGCAAAGGGACAGGGGCAAGATCACCCCTCCACTTT
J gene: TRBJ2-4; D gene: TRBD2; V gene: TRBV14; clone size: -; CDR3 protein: CASSQGRGDIQYF; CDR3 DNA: TGTGCCAGCAGCCAGGGGAGGGGTGACATTCAGTACTTC
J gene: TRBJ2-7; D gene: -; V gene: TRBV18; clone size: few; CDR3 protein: CASSPSGTTPYEQYF; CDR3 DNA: TGTGCCAGCTCACCATCCGGGACAACTCCCTACGAGCAGTACTTC
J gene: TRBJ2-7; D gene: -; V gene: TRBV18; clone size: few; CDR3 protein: CASSPQGNYEQYF; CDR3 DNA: TGTGCCAGCTCACCACAGGGAAACTACGAGCAGTACTTC
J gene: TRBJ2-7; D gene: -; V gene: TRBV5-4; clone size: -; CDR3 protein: CASSFYLQDEQYF; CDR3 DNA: TGTGCCAGCAGCTTCTATTTGCAGGACGAGCAGTACTTC
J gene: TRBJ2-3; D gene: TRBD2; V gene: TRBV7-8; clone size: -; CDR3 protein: CASSQNLLAGVPDTQYF; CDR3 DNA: TGTGCCAGCAGCCAAAATTTACTAGCGGGAGTCCCAGATACGCAGTATTTT
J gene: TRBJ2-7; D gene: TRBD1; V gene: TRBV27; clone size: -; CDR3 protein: CASRDSGTGRRYEQYF; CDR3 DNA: TGTGCCAGCAGGGATTCCGGGACAGGGAGAAGGTACGAGCAGTACTTC
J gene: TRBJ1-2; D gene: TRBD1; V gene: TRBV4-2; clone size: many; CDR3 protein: CASSQGGQTVYGYTF; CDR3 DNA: TGTGCCAGCAGCCAAGGGGGACAGACCGTTTATGGCTACACCTTC
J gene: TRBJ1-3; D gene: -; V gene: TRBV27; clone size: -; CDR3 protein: CASKLRGSNTIYF; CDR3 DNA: TGTGCCAGCAAACTAAGGGGCTCCAACACCATATATTTT
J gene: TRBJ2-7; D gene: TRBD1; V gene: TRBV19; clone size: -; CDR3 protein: CASSGDRSYEQYF; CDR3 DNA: TGTGCCAGTAGTGGGGACAGGTCCTACGAGCAGTACTTC
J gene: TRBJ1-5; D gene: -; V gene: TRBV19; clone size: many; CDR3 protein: CASSIGGLGNQPQHF; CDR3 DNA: TGTGCCAGTAGTATAGGCGGTCTCGGCAATCAGCCCCAGCATTTT
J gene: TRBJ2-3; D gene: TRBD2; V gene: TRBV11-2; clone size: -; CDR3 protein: CASSHPTRGYKADTQYF; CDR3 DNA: TGTGCCAGCAGCCACCCAACGCGGGGGTATAAGGCAGATACGCAGTATTTT
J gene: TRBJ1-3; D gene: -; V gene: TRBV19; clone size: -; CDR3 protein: CASSFPGAVSGNTIYF; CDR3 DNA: TGTGCCAGTAGTTTCCCTGGTGCCGTCTCTGGAAACACCATATATTTT
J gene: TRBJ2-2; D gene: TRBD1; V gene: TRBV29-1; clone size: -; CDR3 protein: CSVDRVTGELFF; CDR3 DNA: TGCAGCGTAGACAGGGTCACCGGGGAGCTGTTTTTT
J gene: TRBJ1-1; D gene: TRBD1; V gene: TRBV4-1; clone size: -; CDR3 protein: CASSRGPWGQLTMNTEAFF; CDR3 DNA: TGCGCCAGCAGCCGAGGGCCGTGGGGACAGCTCACAATGAACACTGAAGCTTTCTTT
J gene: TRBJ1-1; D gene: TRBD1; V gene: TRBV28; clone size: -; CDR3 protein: CASSPITGEATEAFF; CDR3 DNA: TGTGCCAGCAGTCCCATAACAGGGGAGGCCACTGAAGCTTTCTTT
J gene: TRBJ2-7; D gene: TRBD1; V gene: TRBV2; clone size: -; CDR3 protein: CASTTQGQNYEQYF; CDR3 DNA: TGTGCCAGCACTACGCAGGGACAGAACTACGAGCAGTACTTC
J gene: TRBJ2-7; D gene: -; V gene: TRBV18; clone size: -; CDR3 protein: CASSGGAVHEQYF; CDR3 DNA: TGTGCCAGCTCAGGCGGGGCCGTACACGAGCAGTACTTC
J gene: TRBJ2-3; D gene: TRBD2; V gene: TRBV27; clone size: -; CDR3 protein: CASSPRRSLAGGIDTQYF; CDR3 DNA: TGTGCCAGCAGTCCCAGACGATCCCTAGCGGGAGGAATAGATACGCAGTATTTT
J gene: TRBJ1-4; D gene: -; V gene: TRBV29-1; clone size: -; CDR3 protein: CSAQITNEKLFF; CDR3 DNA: TGCAGCGCCCAGATAACTAATGAAAAACTGTTTTTT
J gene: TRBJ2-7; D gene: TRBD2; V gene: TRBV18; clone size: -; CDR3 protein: CASSPPGLAGTYEQYF; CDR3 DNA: TGTGCCAGCTCACCACCGGGACTAGCGGGCACCTACGAGCAGTACTTC
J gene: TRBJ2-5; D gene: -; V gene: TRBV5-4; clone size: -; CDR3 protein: CASSLAGVGETQYF; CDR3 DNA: TGTGCCAGCAGCTTGGCGGGAGTAGGTGAGACCCAGTACTTC
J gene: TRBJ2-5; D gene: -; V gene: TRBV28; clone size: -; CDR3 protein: CASSVQVQETQYF; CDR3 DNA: TGTGCCAGCAGTGTTCAGGTCCAAGAGACCCAGTACTTC
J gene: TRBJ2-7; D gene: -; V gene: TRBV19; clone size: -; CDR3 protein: CASRISSTSEQYF; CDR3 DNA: TGTGCCAGTAGGATATCTAGTACAAGCGAGCAGTACTTC